The clone carrying this T cell receptor (beta chain) was seen a handful of times. RNA transcripts were the template for amplifying TCR beta CDR3 regions. The TCR CDR3 was amplified in a first-round RT-PCR using the HTBI primer set. In TCRdb, the multiplex PCR reads were re-called with MiXCR into one record per CDR3 protein. The table has 380,000 or so distinct CDR3 sequences, 14% seen once; the top ten hold 20% to 25%. This record comes from a study of T cells in Graves' hyperthyroidism and ophthalmopathy. Overall study context: Peripheral blood was secured at the point of initial diagnosis, before any treatment.

Patients counted as stable if ophthalmopathy did not develop within 18 months. Thyroid ultrasound, orbital computed tomography, clinical symptoms, and serum thyroxine and TRAb underpinned diagnoses. Sequencing was carried out using blood. The TCR sequence derives from a woman younger than 45 with Graves' hyperthyroidism.

Here the CDR3 reads CSATFQLGRPSYNSPLHF. DNA for the CDR3: TGCAGTGCTACCTTCCAGCTTGGACGGCCTTCCTATAATTCACCCCTCCACTTT. This rearrangement joins TRBV20-1 to TRBJ1-6, with D unclear. CDR3 length: 18 residues. CDR1 is DFQATT, CDR2 SNEGSKA, per germline (reference sequence). The V and J ends lost 4 bases and 1 base respectively, with 20 bases between them.